This T cell receptor beta chain was obtained from a study of blood T cell repertoires in COVID-19. CDR1 and CDR2 from the germline V gene are GTSNPN and SVGIG (reference sequence). The CDR3 totals 15 residues. V trimming: 4 bases; J trimming: 8 bases; junction bases outside the gene matches: 8. Measured with immunoSEQ multiplex PCR; TCRdb has only the in-frame clones, and not every one. The profile covers more than 100,000 clones, with over 75% appearing a single time and approximately 16% taken by the ten largest. This receptor was identified in a man aged 55 to 70 with active or convalescent COVID-19. Sequenced sample: peripheral blood. The chain links TRBV30 to TRBJ2-1; TRBD2 matches 13 bases. The CDR3 region is CAWTPGLAGLDEQFF. Here the CDR3 DNA reads TGTGCCTGGACCCCGGGACTAGCGGGACTCGATGAGCAGTTCTTC.